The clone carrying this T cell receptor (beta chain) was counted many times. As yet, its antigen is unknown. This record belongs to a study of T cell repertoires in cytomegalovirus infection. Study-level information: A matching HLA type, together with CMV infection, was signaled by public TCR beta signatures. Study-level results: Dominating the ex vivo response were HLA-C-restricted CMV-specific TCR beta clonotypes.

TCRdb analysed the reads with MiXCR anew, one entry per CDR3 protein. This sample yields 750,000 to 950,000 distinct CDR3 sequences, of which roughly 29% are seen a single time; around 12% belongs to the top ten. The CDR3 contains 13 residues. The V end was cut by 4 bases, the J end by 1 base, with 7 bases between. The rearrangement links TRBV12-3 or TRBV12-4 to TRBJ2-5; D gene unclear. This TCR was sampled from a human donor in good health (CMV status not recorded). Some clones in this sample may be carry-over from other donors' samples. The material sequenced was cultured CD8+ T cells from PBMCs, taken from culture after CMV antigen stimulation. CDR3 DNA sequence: TGTGCCAGCAGTTCCACTCCCCAAGAGACCCAGTACTTC. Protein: CASSSTPQETQYF.